The present T cell receptor beta chain was sequenced within a study of T cells in Graves' hyperthyroidism and ophthalmopathy. About the research overall: Pretreatment peripheral blood was obtained at initial diagnosis.

From RNA transcripts, TCR beta CDR3 regions were amplified. The study used the HTBI primer set for a first-round RT-PCR of the TCR CDR3. Using its own MiXCR run on the multiplex PCR reads, TCRdb lists one record per CDR3 protein. The top ten clones hold about 3.9% of a sample with hundreds of thousands of distinct CDR3 sequences, roughly 15% of them seen once. This clonotype was observed many times. Material: blood. The source of this sequence is a woman aged 40 to 55 with Graves' ophthalmopathy.

This CDR3 reads CAGEESQGLSGNTIYF. In nucleotides, the CDR3 is TGTGCCGGAGAGGAGTCCCAAGGTCTCTCTGGAAACACCATATATTTT. The V and J genes are TRBV11-1 and TRBJ1-3; D gene ambiguous. CDR1 and CDR2 from the germline V gene are SGHAT and FQDESV (reference sequence). This CDR3 region has 16 residues. The V gene lost 11 bases and the J gene lost 0 bases, with 20 bases spanning the gap.